This T cell receptor (beta chain) stems from a study of blood T cell repertoires in COVID-19 (dated by TCRdb to 2020 to 2021). With regard to the full study: Samples from collaborators originated in the United States, Italy and Spain and spanned both the acute and convalescent phases of COVID-19. The material from the prospective study consisted of cDNA or gDNA derived from T cells, B-cell-depleted T cells, or PBMCs. Deeply sampled blood TCRbeta repertoires from subjects exposed to, actively infected with, or recovered from COVID-19 were included in the dataset. The repertoires were released in a freely available public database intended as a resource for research on the immune response to SARS-CoV-2. The samples were drawn from the first 160 participants of the ongoing ImmuneRACE study and from some 1,300 subjects provided by 6 global collaborators. The sample metadata nearly always contained a de-identified subject ID, COVID-19 status, age in years and sex. Where available, HLA class I and class II types were obtained from metadata supplied by the sample provider rather than from assay-based typing.

In Seattle, one collaborating source enrolled patients while the infection was active and tracked those patients longitudinally over the course of disease. Collaborating institutions collected whole blood in K2EDTA tubes following their own protocols. Collaborator samples were shipped for TCRbeta analysis as frozen whole blood, isolated PBMCs, or DNA extracted from either sample type. CDR1 and CDR2, per the germline V gene (reference sequence), are SGHKS and YYEKEE. Spanning cysteine to phenylalanine, the CDR3 consists of 14 amino acids. The read is trimmed to its CDR3 DNA, 42 bases read in frame from base 1. V was cut back by 0 bases and J by 3 bases, leaving a gap of 9 bases between them. Results and caveats for the whole study, not just this receptor: Clinical and demographic metadata were provided uncurated, with the amount varying by source and participant.

Worth noting for this clone: Its antigen is not yet known. No qualities accompany the bases; no much larger clone lies one base away.

TCRbeta CDR3 regions were amplified from genomic DNA by means of the immunoSEQ Assay, a bias-controlled multiplex PCR. Processing in the source paper ran as follows. The number of nucleated cells in each sample was estimated from the amplification of reference gene primers within the assay. To quantify the absolute abundance of each unique TCRbeta CDR3 rearrangement, sequence reads were collapsed and filtered. Productive Simpson clonality was computed per sample as the square root of Simpson's diversity index over productive rearrangements. TCRdb mirrors the immuneACCESS table, restricted to in-frame sequences. Some clones are absent from its copies; in checked studies, under half trace to an unresolved V gene, and the reason for the others is unknown. V, J and clone size were drawn from that table, and D and trimming were deduced from the DNA. Within this sample are 150,000 to 200,000 clones, with approximately 93% of them counted one time only. Roughly 1.9% of the sample is taken by the ten largest.

The receptor chain draws on TRBV5-5 and TRBJ1-2; the D gene identity is not certain. Input material: peripheral blood. The receptor's source is a woman aged 55 to 70 with COVID-19, enrolled during active disease. CDR3 protein: CASSLAWADYGYTF. The nucleotides are TGTGCCAGCAGCTTGGCCTGGGCAGACTATGGCTACACCTTC.